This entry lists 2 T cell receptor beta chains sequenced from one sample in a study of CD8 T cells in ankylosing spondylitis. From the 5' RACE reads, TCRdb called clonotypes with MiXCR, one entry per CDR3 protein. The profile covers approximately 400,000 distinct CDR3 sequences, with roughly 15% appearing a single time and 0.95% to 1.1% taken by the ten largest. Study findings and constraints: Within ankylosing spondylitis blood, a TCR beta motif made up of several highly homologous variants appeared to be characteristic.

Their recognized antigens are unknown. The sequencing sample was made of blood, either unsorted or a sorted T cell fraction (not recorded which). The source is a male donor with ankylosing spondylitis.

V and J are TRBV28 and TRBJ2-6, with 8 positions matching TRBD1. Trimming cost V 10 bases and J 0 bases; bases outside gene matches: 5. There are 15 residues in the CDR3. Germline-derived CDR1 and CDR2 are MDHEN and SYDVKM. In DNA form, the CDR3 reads TGTGCCACAGGGGGCCTAAGCTCTGGGGCCAACGTCCTGACTTTC. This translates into CATGGLSSGANVLTF. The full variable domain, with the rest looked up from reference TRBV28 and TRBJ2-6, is DVKVTQSSRYLVKRTGEKVFLECVQDMDHENMFWYRQDPGLGLRLIYFSYDVKMKEKGDIPEGYSVSREKKERFSLILESASTNQTSMYLCATGGLSSGANVLTFGAGSRLTVL.

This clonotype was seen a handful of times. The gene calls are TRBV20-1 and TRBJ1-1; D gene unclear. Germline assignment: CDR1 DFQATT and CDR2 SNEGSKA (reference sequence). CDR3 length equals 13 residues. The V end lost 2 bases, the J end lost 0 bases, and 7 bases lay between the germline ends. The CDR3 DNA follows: TGCAGTGCTAGATCGGGAGTGAACACTGAAGCTTTCTTT. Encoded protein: CSARSGVNTEAFF.